These 6 T cell receptor beta chains came from one sample sequenced in a study of cytomegalovirus exposure and HLA in healthy donors. The table came from immunoSEQ multiplex PCR; TCRdb's copy has only in-frame clones and leaves some out. The repertoire holds more than 150,000 clones, with around four fifths as singletons. Sequencing was performed on PBMCs. These receptors were taken from a man in his late teens or twenties in good health and CMV-seropositive.

The V and J genes are TRBV4-2 and TRBJ1-4; 7 bases map to TRBD1. Trimming removed 4 bases from V and 5 bases from J; junction bases left unmatched: 7. Germline-derived CDR1 and CDR2 are LGHNA and YNFKEQ. The CDR3 is made up of 15 amino acids. CDR3: CASSPRDSVNEKLFF. CDR3 in DNA: TGTGCCAGCAGCCCACGGGACAGCGTCAATGAAAAACTGTTTTTT.

This chain links TRBV15 with TRBJ2-6, with 8 bases that match TRBD1. CDR1 and CDR2 from the germline V gene are LNHNV and YYDKDF (reference sequence). After removal of 6 bases from V and 15 bases from J, the junction contained 10 bases not matched to a gene. The CDR3 totals 13 residues. The CDR3 is CATSTGQGISLTF. The DNA of the CDR3 is TGTGCCACCAGTACAGGACAGGGTATCAGCCTGACTTTC.

The chain employs TRBV4-3 and TRBJ1-2; possibly TRBD1 for D (6 bases). There are 14 residues in the CDR3. The ends were cut back, 0 bases at V and 8 bases at J, with 13 bases in the middle. Germline CDR1 reads LGHNA; CDR2 reads YSLEER. The CDR3 is CASSQDTGGRGYTF. The CDR3 coding sequence is TGCGCCAGCAGCCAAGATACCGGGGGGCGCGGCTACACCTTC.

V gene TRBV19 combines with J gene TRBJ2-7; no reliable D call. CDR1 and CDR2 (germline): LNHDA, SQIVND (reference sequence). Trimming removed 5 bases at V and 2 bases at J, with 13 bases between. This CDR3 has 14 residues. The CDR3 loop reads CASSRVSATYEQYF. DNA of the CDR3: TGTGCCAGTAGTCGGGTCTCAGCCACCTACGAGCAGTACTTC.

This clone showed up just once. The rearrangement joins TRBV15 to TRBJ1-5, with D perhaps TRBD1 (6 bases). The CDR3 covers 14 residues. Trimming stripped 7 bases from V and 4 bases from J, with 14 bases between. The V gene's germline CDR1 is LNHNV and CDR2 YYDKDF (reference sequence). The CDR3 DNA is TGTGCCACCACCCCGGGGGGGGCGAATCAGCCCCAGCATTTT. Translation gives CATTPGGANQPQHF.

The rearrangement links TRBV6-5 to TRBJ2-2; D gene unclear. Germline values: CDR1 MNHEY, CDR2 SVGAGI. This CDR3 is built from 12 residues. V was trimmed by 6 bases and J by 4 bases, leaving 6 bases between them. DNA of the CDR3: TGTGCCAGCAGCCCTACCACCGGGGAGCTGTTTTTT. It encodes CASSPTTGELFF.